This T cell receptor (beta chain) originates from a study of cytotoxic CD8 clonotypes in ibrutinib-treated CLL. Overall study context: After treatment lasting a median roughly 13 months, range 6 to 36, response samples were collected. Study-wide results and caveats: Baseline levels were approached again at progression, after clonality had risen at ibrutinib response.

With 4 bases removed from V and 6 bases from J, the gap between germline ends came to 12 bases. The CDR3 totals 13 residues. Germline V gene data show CDR1 as SGHDT and CDR2 as YYEEEE. This clone was found a few times. Its specificity is not known. Sequencing used immunoSEQ multiplex PCR; TCRdb keeps in-frame clones, though not all of them. The sample records hundreds of thousands of clones, approximately 80% being singletons. As input for TCR beta libraries, about 1.8 micrograms of genomic DNA came from cryopreserved PBMCs. The rearrangement links TRBV5-6 to TRBJ2-3, with D possibly TRBD2 on 5 matching bases. This clonotype originated in a human donor with chronic lymphocytic leukemia. The source was PBMCs, collected before ibrutinib treatment. The chain's CDR3 is CASSLDRGDTQYF. CDR3 DNA sequence: TGTGCCAGCAGCCTGGACCGAGGGGATACGCAGTATTTT.